These 18 T cell receptor beta chains share one sample of origin, sequenced in a study of cytomegalovirus exposure and HLA in healthy donors. A multiplex PCR was run with 60 Vbeta primers and 13 Jbeta primers. The data were produced by immunoSEQ multiplex PCR, yet TCRdb's version contains in-frame clones alone and is incomplete. This table has over 110,000 clones, 82% appearing once. The sequenced sample consisted of PBMCs. These receptors were taken from a male donor in good health and CMV-seronegative.

The rearrangement joins TRBV5-4 to TRBJ2-7; D unresolved. The V gene's germline CDR1 is SGHNT and CDR2 YYREEE (reference sequence). V dropped 1 base and J dropped 3 bases, with 8 bases sitting between them. The length of the CDR3 is 13 residues. DNA of the CDR3: TGTGCCAGCAGCTTGAGCTCCCACTACGAGCAGTACTTC. Residues: CASSLSSHYEQYF.

This chain links TRBV18 with TRBJ1-5; D perhaps matches TRBD1 (5 bases). Trimming left V 3 bases short and J 3 bases short, with 12 bases between. The germline gives CDR1 KGHSH, CDR2 LQKENI. This CDR3 is built from 15 residues. The chain's CDR3 is CASSPSGMDNQPQHF. The DNA for the CDR3 is TGTGCCAGCTCACCTTCAGGGATGGACAATCAGCCCCAGCATTTT.

The V gene is TRBV28, the J gene TRBJ2-7; tentatively, D is TRBD2 (7 bases). Germline V gene sequence: CDR1 MDHEN, CDR2 SYDVKM. This CDR3 is built from 14 residues. V was pared by 6 bases and J by 2 bases, with 14 bases between. CDR3 sequence: CASRERGATYEQYF. CDR3 nucleotide sequence: TGTGCCAGCAGAGAACGGGGGGCAACCTACGAGCAGTACTTC.

J is TRBJ1-1 and V is TRBV5-6, with no clear D. Germline values: CDR1 SGHDT, CDR2 YYEEEE. With 1 base removed from V and 6 bases from J, the gap between germline ends came to 7 bases. The CDR3 covers 12 residues. The CDR3, as DNA: TGTGCCAGCAGCTTGTCTGTTTCTGAAGCTTTCTTT. This sequence encodes CASSLSVSEAFF.

J is TRBJ2-1 and V is TRBV6-1; D might be TRBD2 (5 bases). V was shortened by 8 bases and J by 5 bases, with 10 bases between the two germline ends. The CDR3 has 12 residues. The germline V gene has CDR1 MNHNS and CDR2 SASEGT. CDR3 sequence (DNA): TGTGCCAGCGGCCGGAGGCACAATGAGCAGTTCTTC. This translates into CASGRRHNEQFF.

The V call is TRBV7-6, the J call TRBJ1-2, with D possibly matching TRBD1 (5 bases). Germline CDR1 SGHVS, CDR2 FNYEAQ. The CDR3 is 17 amino acids. V was shortened by 5 bases and J by 5 bases, with 24 bases between the two germline ends. CDR3 amino acids: CASSPPRGVKQSYGYTF. The CDR3 region has the DNA TGTGCCAGCAGCCCGCCGCGGGGGGTGAAGCAATCTTATGGCTACACCTTC.

The table lists this clone with a count of one. The V gene is TRBV9, the J gene TRBJ2-3; possible D gene TRBD2, 7 bases. V gave up 0 bases and J gave up 4 bases, with 18 bases separating them. CDR3 length: 17 amino acids. The germline V gene has CDR1 SGDLS and CDR2 YYNGEE. The CDR3 DNA follows: TGTGCCAGCAGCGTAGCGGCAGGGAGGGGGACCCCAGATACGCAGTATTTT. It is translated as CASSVAAGRGTPDTQYF.

This clone is judged medium-sized (0.01 to 0.1%). The chain carries TRBV28 and TRBJ2-1, with D maybe TRBD2 (5 bases). The CDR3 has 15 amino acids. The germline gives CDR1 MDHEN, CDR2 SYDVKM. The ends were cut back, 3 bases at V and 8 bases at J, with 17 bases in the middle. CDR3 sequence reads: CASSFLATVGDEQFF. The CDR3 nucleotides read TGTGCCAGCAGTTTCCTAGCAACGGTAGGCGATGAGCAGTTCTTC. The entire variable domain, with the rest obtained from reference TRBV28 and TRBJ2-1, is as follows: DVKVTQSSRYLVKRTGEKVFLECVQDMDHENMFWYRQDPGLGLRLIYFSYDVKMKEKGDIPEGYSVSREKKERFSLILESASTNQTSMYLCASSFLATVGDEQFFGPGTRLTVL.

V gene TRBV6-5 combines with J gene TRBJ2-2; no firm D call. This CDR3 is 12 amino acids long. The germline gives CDR1 MNHEY, CDR2 SVGAGI. V was shortened by 4 bases and J by 6 bases, with 6 bases between the two germline ends. The CDR3 reads CASSFRAGELFF. The CDR3, as DNA: TGTGCCAGCAGTTTCCGCGCCGGGGAGCTGTTTTTT.

The chain joins TRBV5-5 to TRBJ2-7; TRBD1 matches at 8 bases. J gave up 4 bases and V 3 bases, and 3 bases lay outside the gene matches. CDR1 SGHKS and CDR2 YYEKEE come from the germline V gene (reference sequence). The CDR3 extends over 13 amino acids. CDR3 nucleotide sequence: TGTGCCAGCAGCTGGGACAGGACTTACGAGCAGTACTTC. It codes for CASSWDRTYEQYF. Variable domain in full (rest from reference TRBV5-5 and TRBJ2-7): DAGVTQSPTHLIKTRGQQVTLRCSPISGHKSVSWYQQVLGQGPQFIFQYYEKEERGRGNFPDRFSARQFPNYSSELNVNALLLGDSALYLCASSWDRTYEQYFGPGTRLTVT.

With respect to this clone: The sample carries other DNA sequences with the same CDR3. The V gene is TRBV5-4, the J gene TRBJ2-5, with D tentatively TRBD2 (6 bases). The V gene's germline CDR1 is SGHNT and CDR2 YYREEE (reference sequence). This CDR3 is built from 13 residues. Trimming took 0 bases from V and 4 from J, leaving 7 bases between them. The CDR3 nucleotides read TGTGCCAGCAGCTTGGCCGGGGGAGAGACCCAGTACTTC. It encodes CASSLAGGETQYF.

The rearrangement joins TRBV5-6 to TRBJ2-1; D not certain. V was clipped by 0 bases and J by 8 bases, with 12 bases between them. Germline V gives CDR1 SGHDT, CDR2 YYEEEE. This CDR3 comprises 14 residues. The CDR3 bases are TGTGCCAGCAGCTTGGTCGGAGTAACCCATGAGCAGTTCTTC. As protein: CASSLVGVTHEQFF. The full variable domain, its missing parts supplied by reference TRBV5-6 and TRBJ2-1, is DAGVTQSPTHLIKTRGQQVTLRCSPKSGHDTVSWYQQALGQGPQFIFQYYEEEERQRGNFPDRFSGHQFPNYSSELNVNALLLGDSALYLCASSLVGVTHEQFFGPGTRLTVL.

The chain is built from TRBV2 and TRBJ2-4; D might be TRBD1 (7 bases). Trimming shortened V by 7 bases and J by 6 bases, and 16 bases separated the two germline ends. There are 14 residues in the CDR3. Germline V gene data show CDR1 as SNHLY and CDR2 as FYNNEI. The CDR3 loop reads CASTGGGSGNIQYF. DNA of the CDR3: TGTGCCAGCACCGGAGGGGGCTCGGGAAACATTCAGTACTTC.

The rearrangement uses TRBV29-1 and TRBJ1-1, with 10 bases lining up with TRBD1. V gave up 6 bases and J gave up 3 bases; unmatched junction bases: 1. The germline CDR1 and CDR2 sequences are SQVTM and ANQGSEA. This CDR3 comprises 12 residues. CDR3 region: CSVGTGDTEAFF. The CDR3 nucleotides read TGCAGCGTCGGGACAGGGGACACTGAAGCTTTCTTT.

The chain is built from TRBV5-6 and TRBJ2-1; the D gene is possibly TRBD1 (5 bases). This CDR3 comprises 12 residues. V was cut by 5 bases and J by 9 bases, with 12 bases left in between. Germline CDR1 and CDR2: SGHDT and YYEEEE. CDR3 region: CASRIQTVEQFF. CDR3 DNA: TGTGCCAGCAGGATTCAGACAGTTGAGCAGTTCTTC.

This chain links TRBV10-2 with TRBJ1-1; D gene unclear. This CDR3 region has 15 residues. Looked up from germline, CDR1 is WSHSY and CDR2 is SAAADI. V was clipped by 7 bases and J by 1 base, with 16 bases between them. DNA for the CDR3: TGCGCCAGCAAGGTGGAGACCTACGGGAACACTGAAGCTTTCTTT. Translating gives CASKVETYGNTEAFF.

This rearrangement joins TRBV19 to TRBJ2-2, with 7 bases matching TRBD2. The germline V gene has CDR1 LNHDA and CDR2 SQIVND (reference sequence). Germline trimming cut 7 bases from V and 4 bases from J; bases unmatched to any gene: 3. The CDR3 covers 13 residues. In nucleotides, the CDR3 is TGTGCCAGTAAGAGGGAGGGCACCGGGGAGCTGTTTTTT. Encoded protein: CASKREGTGELFF.

This clone was observed a few times. V is TRBV29-1 and J is TRBJ2-1; D gene ambiguous. Germline V gene data show CDR1 as SQVTM and CDR2 as ANQGSEA. The CDR3 has 11 amino acids. V lost 4 bases and J 8 bases, leaving 9 bases between the germline ends. The CDR3 spells CSVGEVDEQFF. CDR3 DNA sequence: TGCAGCGTTGGAGAGGTAGATGAGCAGTTCTTC.